This TCR beta chain was captured by sequencing in a study of identical twins. A single record per CDR3 protein comes from TCRdb applying MiXCR to the 5' RACE reads. The sample lists 500,000 or so distinct CDR3 sequences, more than 13% occurring once. CDR1 and CDR2 (germline): SGHRS, YFSETQ. V dropped 1 base and J dropped 8; count of bases not matched to a gene: 8. This CDR3 spans 15 amino acids. These data were also filed under a second study, of yellow fever vaccine responses in identical twins.

The sample consisted of CD4+ T cells sorted from blood. V usage is TRBV5-1 and J usage is TRBJ2-1; 8 nucleotides align to TRBD2. The receptor comes from a woman aged 18-30 years in good health. CDR3 in amino acids: CASSLLSAGVDEQFF. CDR3 nucleotide sequence: TGCGCCAGCAGCTTGTTGTCAGCGGGGGTTGATGAGCAGTTCTTC.